Listed below are T cell receptor beta chains from one sample, sequenced in a study of OX40 agonist ivuxolimab in advanced cancers. Libraries were prepared by immunoSEQ multiplex PCR; TCRdb keeps only in-frame clonotypes and omits some of them. The sample shows more than 100,000 clones, over 75% of them seen only once. This specimen was CD4+ or CD8+ T cells sorted from blood, taken in a trial of the OX40 agonist ivuxolimab. These receptors were taken from an adult with an advanced solid tumor such as melanoma, head and neck, liver or kidney cancer. The CDR3 runs from the conserved cysteine through the conserved F or W.

j_call: TRBJ1-4; v_call: TRBV30; cdr3_aa: CAWSRNEKLFF
j_call: TRBJ1-2; v_call: TRBV28; cdr3_aa: CASRPPTGRRGYTF
j_call: TRBJ1-5; v_call: TRBV28; cdr3_aa: CASSPRQGRMGNQPQHF
j_call: TRBJ1-6; v_call: TRBV28; cdr3_aa: CASSWDRRSPLHF
j_call: TRBJ2-3; v_call: TRBV10-1; cdr3_aa: CASTRTSTDTQYF
j_call: TRBJ1-5; v_call: TRBV10-2; cdr3_aa: CASSEFRQGNQPQHF
j_call: TRBJ2-7; v_call: TRBV2; cdr3_aa: CASTRGDSYEQYF
j_call: TRBJ1-3; v_call: TRBV12-5; cdr3_aa: CASANRVMLEGNTIYF
j_call: TRBJ1-6; v_call: TRBV6-4; cdr3_aa: CASSGTDNSPLHF
j_call: TRBJ2-7; v_call: TRBV5-5; cdr3_aa: CASSLASQGNYEQYF
j_call: TRBJ1-2; v_call: TRBV28; cdr3_aa: CASRRTGSGISYGYTF
j_call: TRBJ1-3; v_call: TRBV6-7; cdr3_aa: CATTRRDTIYF
j_call: TRBJ1-2; v_call: TRBV21-1; cdr3_aa: CASSKAGRDGYTF
j_call: TRBJ2-3; v_call: TRBV7-9; cdr3_aa: CASSPGTGVLMHVDTQYF
j_call: TRBJ1-3; v_call: TRBV7-2; cdr3_aa: CASSHRRGRERTIYF
j_call: TRBJ2-7; v_call: TRBV30; cdr3_aa: CAWSSWGAASYEQYF
j_call: TRBJ1-2; v_call: TRBV28; cdr3_aa: CASIRGTVLGEYGYTF
j_call: TRBJ1-1; v_call: TRBV18; cdr3_aa: CASSPTTGAYTEAFF